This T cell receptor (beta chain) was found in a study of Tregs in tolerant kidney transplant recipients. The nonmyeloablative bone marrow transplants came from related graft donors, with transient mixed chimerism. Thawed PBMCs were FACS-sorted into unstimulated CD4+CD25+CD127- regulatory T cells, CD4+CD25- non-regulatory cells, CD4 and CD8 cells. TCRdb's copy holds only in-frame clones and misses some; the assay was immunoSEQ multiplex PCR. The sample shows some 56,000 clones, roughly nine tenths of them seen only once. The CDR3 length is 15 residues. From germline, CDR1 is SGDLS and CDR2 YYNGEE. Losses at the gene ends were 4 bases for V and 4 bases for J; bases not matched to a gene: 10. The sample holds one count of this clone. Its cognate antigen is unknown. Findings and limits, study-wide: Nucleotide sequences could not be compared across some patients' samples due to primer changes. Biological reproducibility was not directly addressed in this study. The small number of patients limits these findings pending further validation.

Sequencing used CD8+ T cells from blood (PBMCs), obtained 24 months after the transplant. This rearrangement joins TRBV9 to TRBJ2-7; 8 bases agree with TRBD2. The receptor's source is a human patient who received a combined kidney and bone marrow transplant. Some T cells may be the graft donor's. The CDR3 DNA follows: TGTGCCAGCAGCCTCCAAGCGGGAGTCAAATACGAGCAGTACTTC. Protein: CASSLQAGVKYEQYF.